This T cell receptor beta chain was retrieved from a study of OX40 agonist ivuxolimab in advanced cancers. Study-level background: Patients got intravenous ivuxolimab at 0.01 to 10 mg/kg every 2 weeks. Study results and caveats: Low normalized T-cell clonal expansion also characterized some of the nonresponders.

Autoimmune disease history or systemic immunosuppression was exclusionary. A note on this clone: Its antigen remains unknown.

Germline values: CDR1 MNHEY, CDR2 SMNVEV (reference sequence). The CDR3 is 15 residues long. The V and J ends lost 3 bases and 0 bases respectively, with 11 bases between them. Generated by immunoSEQ multiplex PCR, the TCRdb table keeps only in-frame clones and is missing some. Of some 5,500 clones listed, approximately 81% are singletons. The clonotype was recovered from an adult with an advanced solid tumor such as melanoma, head and neck, liver or kidney cancer. The rearrangement links TRBV27 to TRBJ1-2; D not resolved. This specimen consisted of CD4+ or CD8+ T cells sorted from blood, obtained in a trial of the OX40 agonist ivuxolimab. CDR3 DNA sequence: TGTGCCAGCAGTTTCTCCCGACCAGCTAACTATGGCTACACCTTC. It is translated as CASSFSRPANYGYTF.